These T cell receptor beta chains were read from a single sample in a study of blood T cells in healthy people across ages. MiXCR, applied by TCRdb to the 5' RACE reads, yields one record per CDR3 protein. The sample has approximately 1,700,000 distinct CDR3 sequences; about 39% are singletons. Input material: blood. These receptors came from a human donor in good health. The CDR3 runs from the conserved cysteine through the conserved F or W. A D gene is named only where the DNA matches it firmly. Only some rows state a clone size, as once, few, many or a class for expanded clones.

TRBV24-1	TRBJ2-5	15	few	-	TGTGCCACCAGTACGCGGGAAGGGACGGGAGAGACCCAGTACTTC	CATSTREGTGETQYF
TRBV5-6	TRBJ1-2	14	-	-	TGTGTCAGCAGCCGCTACGGACAGAGCTATGGCTACACCTTC	CVSSRYGQSYGYTF
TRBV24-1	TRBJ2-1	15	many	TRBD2	TGTGCCACCGGAGTAGCGGGGGGCGTTTACAATGAGCAGTTCTTC	CATGVAGGVYNEQFF
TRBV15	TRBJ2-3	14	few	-	TGTGCCACCAGTTTGGACAGCTACACAGATACGCAGTATTTT	CATSLDSYTDTQYF
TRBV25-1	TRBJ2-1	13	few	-	TGTGCCAGCAGTGAATGGGGAGACAATGAGCAGTTCTTC	CASSEWGDNEQFF
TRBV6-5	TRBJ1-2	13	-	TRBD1	TGTGCCAGCACAACGACAGGGGGCTATGGCTACACCTTC	CASTTTGGYGYTF
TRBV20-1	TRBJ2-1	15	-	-	TGCAGTGCTAGTAAGGAGGCGATCTCCTACAATGAGCAGTTCTTC	CSASKEAISYNEQFF
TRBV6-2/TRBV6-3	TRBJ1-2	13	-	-	TGTGTCAGCAGTTTTTCGACGCCGAATGGCTACACCTTC	CVSSFSTPNGYTF
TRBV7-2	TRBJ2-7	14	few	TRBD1	TGTGCCAGCAGCGCGACAGGGGGCATCAACGAGCAGTACTTC	CASSATGGINEQYF
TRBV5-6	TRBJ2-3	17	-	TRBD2	TGTGCCAGCAGCTTGGTCCTAGCGGGGGTGAGCACAGATACGCAGTATTTT	CASSLVLAGVSTDTQYF
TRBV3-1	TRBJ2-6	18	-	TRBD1	TGTGCCAGCAGCCCCGCGCCGGGACAGGGGATTGCGGCCAACGTCCTGACTTTC	CASSPAPGQGIAANVLTF
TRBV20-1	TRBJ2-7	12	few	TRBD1	TGCAGTGCTCTTAGACAGGGCTACGAGCAGTACTTC	CSALRQGYEQYF
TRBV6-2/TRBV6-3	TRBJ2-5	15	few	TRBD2	TGTGCCAGCAGCGAACCGACTAGCGGGGGGCCAAAGCAGTACTTC	CASSEPTSGGPKQYF
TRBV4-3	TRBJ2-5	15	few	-	TGCGCCAGCAGCCAAGAAGGTTTGCCCCTTCGGGAGCAGTACTTC	CASSQEGLPLREQYF
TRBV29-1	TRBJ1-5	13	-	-	TGCAGTGTTATACAGAATAGCAATCAGCCCCGGCATTTT	CSVIQNSNQPRHF
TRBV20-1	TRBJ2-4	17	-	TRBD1	TGCAGTGCTAGAGCTTCAGGGGGCCAAACACCACAAAACATTCAGTACTTC	CSARASGGQTPQNIQYF
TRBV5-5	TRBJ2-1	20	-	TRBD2	TGTGCCAGCAGCTTGGCTCTCCTGGGTGTAGCGGGGGGGCCCAACAATGAGCAGTTCTTC	CASSLALLGVAGGPNNEQFF
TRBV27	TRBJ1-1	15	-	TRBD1	TGTGCCAGCAGACTGGGTAGGGACAGGTACACTGGAGCTTTCTTT	CASRLGRDRYTGAFF
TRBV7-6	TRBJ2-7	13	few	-	TGTGCCAGCAGCCCCTCGATGGGGGTCGAGCAGTACTTC	CASSPSMGVEQYF
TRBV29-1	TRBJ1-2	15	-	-	TGCAGCGCCGCCCTAGGGACCGATGTTAACTATGGCTACACCTTC	CSAALGTDVNYGYTF
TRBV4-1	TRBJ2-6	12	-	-	TGCGCCAGCGGGGGAGGAACCAACGTCCTGACTTTC	CASGGGTNVLTF
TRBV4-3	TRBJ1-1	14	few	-	TGCGCCAGCAGAGCATGGACGGTGAACACTGAAGCTTTCTTT	CASRAWTVNTEAFF
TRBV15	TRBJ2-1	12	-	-	TGTGCCACCGGCATGGGCGGCTTGGAGCAGTTCTTC	CATGMGGLEQFF
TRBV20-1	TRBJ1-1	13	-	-	TGCAGTGCTAGAGAGACTGCTGTAATGGAAGCTTTCTTT	CSARETAVMEAFF
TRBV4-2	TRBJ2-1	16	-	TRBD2	TGTGCCAGCAGCCGGACCGGGACTACTACCTACAATGAGCAGTTCTTC	CASSRTGTTTYNEQFF
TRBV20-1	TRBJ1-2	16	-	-	TGCAGTGCTAGAGATTCCGGACCTGGGAAGAACTATGGCTACACCTTC	CSARDSGPGKNYGYTF
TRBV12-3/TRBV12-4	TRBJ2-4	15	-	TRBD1	TGTGCCAGCAGGTTAAGCGGGACAGGGGAAAACATTCAGTACTTC	CASRLSGTGENIQYF
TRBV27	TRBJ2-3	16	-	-	TGTGCCAGCAGTCCGCTAGCCCTCCAATCCACAGATACGCAGTATTTT	CASSPLALQSTDTQYF
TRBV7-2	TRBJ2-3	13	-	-	TGTGCCAGCAGCTTCTCGGACTTTATTGGGCAGTATTTT	CASSFSDFIGQYF
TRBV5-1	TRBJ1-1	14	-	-	TGCGCCAGCAGCTTGGATATCAGTATTACTGAAGCTTTCTTT	CASSLDISITEAFF
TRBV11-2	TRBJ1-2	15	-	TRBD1	TGTGCCAGCAGCTGGGACAGGGGATCGGGCTATGGCTACACCTTC	CASSWDRGSGYGYTF
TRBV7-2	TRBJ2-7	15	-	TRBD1	TGTGCCAGCAGCTCCTCCGGGACAGGGGGCAACGAGCAGTACTTC	CASSSSGTGGNEQYF
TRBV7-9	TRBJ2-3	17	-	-	TGTGCCAGCAGCCCCCGGATAGCGGAGAAACCCACAGATACGCAGTATTTT	CASSPRIAEKPTDTQYF
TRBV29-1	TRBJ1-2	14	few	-	TGCAGCGTTGTGGGAGACCGGGGCACCTATGGCTACACCTTC	CSVVGDRGTYGYTF
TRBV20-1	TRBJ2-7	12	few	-	TGCAGTGCTAGGGTCACCCCCTACGAGCAGTACTTC	CSARVTPYEQYF
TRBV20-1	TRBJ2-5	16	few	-	TGCAGTGCTAGAGATCGGTATGGGCTTTTGTTGGAGACCCAGTACTTC	CSARDRYGLLLETQYF
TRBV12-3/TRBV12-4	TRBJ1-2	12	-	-	TGTGCCAGCACCCAGTACAACTATGGCTACACCTTC	CASTQYNYGYTF
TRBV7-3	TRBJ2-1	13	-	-	TGTGCCAGCAGCTTAGTCAAGGATGAGACCCAGTTCTTC	CASSLVKDETQFF
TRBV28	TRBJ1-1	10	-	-	TGTGCCAGCGACGGGACCGGGGCTTTCTTT	CASDGTGAFF
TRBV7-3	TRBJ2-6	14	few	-	TGTGCCAGCAGTTTTTTAGCTGGGGCCAACGTCCTGACTTTC	CASSFLAGANVLTF
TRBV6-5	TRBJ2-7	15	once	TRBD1	TGTGCCAGCAGTTCGACCGACGACAGGGGCGAGACCCAGGACTTC	CASSSTDDRGETQDF
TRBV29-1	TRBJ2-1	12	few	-	TGCAGCGTTGAGAGAGTGGACAATGAGCAGTTCTTC	CSVERVDNEQFF
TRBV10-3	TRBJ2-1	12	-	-	TGTGCCATCATAGCGGAGAACAATGAGCAGTTCTTC	CAIIAENNEQFF
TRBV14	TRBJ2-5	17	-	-	TGTGCCAGCAGCCAAGTGACGACAGCTACACCCTTGGGAGAGCAGTACTTC	CASSQVTTATPLGEQYF
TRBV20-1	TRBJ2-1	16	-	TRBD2	TGCAGTGCTAGAGGCCAGACTAGCGGGAGAATCGATGAGCAGTTCTTC	CSARGQTSGRIDEQFF
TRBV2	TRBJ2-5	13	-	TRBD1	TGTGCCAGCAATGGACAGGGAGGAGAGACCCAGTACTTC	CASNGQGGETQYF
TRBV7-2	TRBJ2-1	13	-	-	TGTGCCAGCAGCTTACTCGGGCCTCGAGAGCAGTTGTTC	CASSLLGPREQLF
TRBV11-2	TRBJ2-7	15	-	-	TGTGCCAGCAGCTTAAGGCCAGGAAGACAGGACGAGCAGTACTTC	CASSLRPGRQDEQYF
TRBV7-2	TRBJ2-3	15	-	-	TGTGCCAGCAGCTTCCAACAGTTAGTCACAGATACGCAGTATTTT	CASSFQQLVTDTQYF
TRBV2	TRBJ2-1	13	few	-	TGTGCCAGCAGACTCGAGTTGGTAGGTGAGCAGTTCTTC	CASRLELVGEQFF
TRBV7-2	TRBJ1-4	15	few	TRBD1	TGTGCCAGCAGCTTACACAGGGGGAGGGCTGAAAAACTGTTTTTT	CASSLHRGRAEKLFF
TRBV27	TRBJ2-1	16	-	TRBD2	TGTGCCAGCAGTTCCTCCCTAGCGGGGGGGCCGGATGAGCAGTTCTTC	CASSSSLAGGPDEQFF
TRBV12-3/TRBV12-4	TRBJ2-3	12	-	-	TGTGCCAGCAGTCTCGGGACTTTGACGCAGTATTTT	CASSLGTLTQYF
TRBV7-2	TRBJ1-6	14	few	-	TGTGCCAGCAGCTTGGACAGTAGTTCAACACCCCTCCACTTT	CASSLDSSSTPLHF
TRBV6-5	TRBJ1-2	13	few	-	TGTGCCAGCAGTCCACGACAAGGTGCGAGCTACACCTTC	CASSPRQGASYTF
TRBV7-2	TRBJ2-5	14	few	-	TGTGCCGGCAGCTTAGAAGGTCGGCGATGGACCCAGTACTTC	CAGSLEGRRWTQYF
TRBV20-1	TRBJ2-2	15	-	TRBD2	TGCAGTGCTAGGAGGGCGGGGGGCCTCACCGGGGAGCTGTTTTTT	CSARRAGGLTGELFF
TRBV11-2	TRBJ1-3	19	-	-	TGTGCCAGCAGCTATTGGACAGCCCCGTACCAAATCTCTGGAAACACCACATATTTT	CASSYWTAPYQISGNTTYF
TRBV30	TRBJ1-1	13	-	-	TGTGCCCGGAGTGGGCACATGAACACTGAAGCTTTCTTT	CARSGHMNTEAFF
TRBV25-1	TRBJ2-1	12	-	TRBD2	TGTGCCAGCAGTCCGGGGGGGCCTGAGCAGTTCTTC	CASSPGGPEQFF